Detailed here is one TCR beta chain. These data originate in a study of T cell responses to AZD1222 COVID-19 vaccine. This table comes from immunoSEQ multiplex PCR, and its TCRdb copy is limited to in-frame clones, with some not included. Here the sample spans 120,000 to 150,000 clones, about 91% being singletons. V shed 1 base and J shed 3 bases, with 3 bases lying between them. Germline lookup yields CDR1 MNHNS and CDR2 SASEGT. This CDR3 comprises 12 residues. The clonotype was recovered from an adult in good health. The chain couples TRBV6-1 to TRBJ1-1; D not resolved. This specimen consisted of peripheral blood, obtained on day 0 of AZD1222 vaccination. CDR3 nucleotide sequence: TGTGCCAGCAGTGAAGTAGACACTGAAGCTTTCTTT. Amino acids: CASSEVDTEAFF.